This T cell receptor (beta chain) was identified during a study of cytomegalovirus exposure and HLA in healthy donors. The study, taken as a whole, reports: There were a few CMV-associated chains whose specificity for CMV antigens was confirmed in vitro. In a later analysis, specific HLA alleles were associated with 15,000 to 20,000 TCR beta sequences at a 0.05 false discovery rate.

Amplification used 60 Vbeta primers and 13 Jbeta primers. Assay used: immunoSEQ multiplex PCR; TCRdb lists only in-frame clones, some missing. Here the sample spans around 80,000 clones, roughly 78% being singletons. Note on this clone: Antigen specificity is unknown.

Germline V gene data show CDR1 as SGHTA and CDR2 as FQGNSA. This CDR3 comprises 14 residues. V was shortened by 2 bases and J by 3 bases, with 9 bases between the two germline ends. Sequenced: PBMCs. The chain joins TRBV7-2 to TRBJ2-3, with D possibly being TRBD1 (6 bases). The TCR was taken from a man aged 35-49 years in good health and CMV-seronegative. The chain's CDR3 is CASSLQGSTDTQYF. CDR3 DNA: TGTGCCAGCAGCTTACAGGGGTCTACAGATACGCAGTATTTT.